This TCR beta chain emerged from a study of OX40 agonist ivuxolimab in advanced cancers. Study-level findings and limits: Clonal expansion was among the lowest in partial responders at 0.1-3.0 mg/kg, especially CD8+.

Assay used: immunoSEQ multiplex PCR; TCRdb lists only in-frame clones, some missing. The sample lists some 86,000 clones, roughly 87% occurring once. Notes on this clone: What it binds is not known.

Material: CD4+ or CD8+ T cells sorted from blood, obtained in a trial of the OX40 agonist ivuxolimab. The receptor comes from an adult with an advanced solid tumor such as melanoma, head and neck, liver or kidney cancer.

The CDR3 is CASSVGTTLYEQYF. CDR3 nucleotide sequence: TGTGCCAGCAGCGTAGGGACGACTTTATACGAGCAGTACTTC. The rearrangement joins TRBV9 to TRBJ2-7; unclear D gene. CDR1 is SGDLS, CDR2 YYNGEE, per germline. The CDR3 runs 14 residues. The V and J ends lost 0 bases and 4 bases respectively, with 11 bases between them.